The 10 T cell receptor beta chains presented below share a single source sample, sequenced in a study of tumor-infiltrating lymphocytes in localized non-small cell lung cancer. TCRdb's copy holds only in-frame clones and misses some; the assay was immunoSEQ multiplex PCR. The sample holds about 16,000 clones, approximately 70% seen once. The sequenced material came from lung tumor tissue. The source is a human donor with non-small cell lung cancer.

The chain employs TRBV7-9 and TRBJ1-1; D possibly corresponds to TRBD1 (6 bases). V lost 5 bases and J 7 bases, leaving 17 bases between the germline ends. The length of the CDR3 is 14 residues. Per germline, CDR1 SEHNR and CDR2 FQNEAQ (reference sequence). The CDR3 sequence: CASSRVQGQGEAFF. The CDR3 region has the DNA TGTGCCAGCAGCCGCGTACAGGGTCAGGGTGAAGCTTTCTTT.

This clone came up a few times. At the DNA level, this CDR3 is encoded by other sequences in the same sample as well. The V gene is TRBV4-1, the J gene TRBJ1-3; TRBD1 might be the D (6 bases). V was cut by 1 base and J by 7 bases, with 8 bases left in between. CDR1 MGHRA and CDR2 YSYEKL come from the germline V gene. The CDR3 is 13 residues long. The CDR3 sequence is CASSQVGGNTIYF. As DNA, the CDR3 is TGCGCCAGCAGCCAAGTAGGGGGGAACACCATATATTTT.

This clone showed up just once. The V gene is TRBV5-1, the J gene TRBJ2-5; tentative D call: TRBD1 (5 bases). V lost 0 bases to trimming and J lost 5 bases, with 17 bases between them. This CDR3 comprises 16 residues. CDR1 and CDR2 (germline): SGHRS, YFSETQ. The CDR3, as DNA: TGCGCCAGCAGCTTGGCCGTTACAGGAAAAGGGGAGACCCAGTACTTC. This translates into CASSLAVTGKGETQYF.

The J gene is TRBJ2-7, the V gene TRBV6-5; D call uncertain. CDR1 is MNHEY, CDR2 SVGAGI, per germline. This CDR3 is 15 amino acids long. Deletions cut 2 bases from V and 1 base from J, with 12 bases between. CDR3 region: CASSYRVVGSYEQYF. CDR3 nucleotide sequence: TGTGCCAGCAGTTACCGGGTCGTGGGATCCTACGAGCAGTACTTC.

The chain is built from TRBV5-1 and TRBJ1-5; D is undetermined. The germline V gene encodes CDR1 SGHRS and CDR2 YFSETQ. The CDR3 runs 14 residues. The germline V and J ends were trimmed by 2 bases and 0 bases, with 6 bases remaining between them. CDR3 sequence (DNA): TGCGCCAGCAGCTTCGGGGATAGCAATCAGCCCCAGCATTTT. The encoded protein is CASSFGDSNQPQHF.

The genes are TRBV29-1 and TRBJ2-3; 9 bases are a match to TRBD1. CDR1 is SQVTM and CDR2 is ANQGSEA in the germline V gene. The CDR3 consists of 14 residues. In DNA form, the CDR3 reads TGCAGGGTCGCGGGGACAGGGTTTTCAGATACGCAGTATTTT. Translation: CRVAGTGFSDTQYF.

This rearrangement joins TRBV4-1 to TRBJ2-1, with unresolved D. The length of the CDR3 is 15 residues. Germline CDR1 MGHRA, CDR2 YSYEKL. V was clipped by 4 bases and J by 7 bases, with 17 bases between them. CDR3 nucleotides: TGCGCCAGCAGCCTCGGGCCATTGAGTGTTAATGAGCAGTTCTTC. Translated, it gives CASSLGPLSVNEQFF.

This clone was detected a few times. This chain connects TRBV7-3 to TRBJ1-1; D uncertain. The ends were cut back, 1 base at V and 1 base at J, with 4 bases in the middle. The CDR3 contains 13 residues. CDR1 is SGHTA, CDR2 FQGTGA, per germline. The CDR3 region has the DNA TGTGCCAGCAGCTTAATGACGAACACTGAAGCTTTCTTT. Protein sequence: CASSLMTNTEAFF.

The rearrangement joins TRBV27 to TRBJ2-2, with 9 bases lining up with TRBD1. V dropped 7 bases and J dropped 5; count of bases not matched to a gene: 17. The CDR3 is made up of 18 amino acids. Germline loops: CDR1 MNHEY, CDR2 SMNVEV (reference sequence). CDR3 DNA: TGTGCCAGCACCAAAATAAACCCAGGGACAGGGAAAACCGGGGAGCTGTTTTTT. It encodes CASTKINPGTGKTGELFF.

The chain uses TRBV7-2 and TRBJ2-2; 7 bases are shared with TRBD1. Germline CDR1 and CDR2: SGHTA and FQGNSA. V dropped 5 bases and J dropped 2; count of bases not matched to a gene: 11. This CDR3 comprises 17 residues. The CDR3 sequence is CASSRQGVYPNTGELFF. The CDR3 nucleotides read TGTGCCAGCAGCCGACAGGGCGTTTACCCAAACACCGGGGAGCTGTTTTTT.